This TCR beta chain was sequenced during a study of T cell responses to AZD1222 COVID-19 vaccine. About this clone: Its target is unknown.

Sequencing used immunoSEQ multiplex PCR; TCRdb keeps in-frame clones, though not all of them. This sample has some 130,000 clones; approximately 84% occur once, and the top ten carry around 22%. General study points: Most donors were white British and more were female, and clonal diversity was possibly underestimated.

This specimen was peripheral blood, taken on day 0 of AZD1222 vaccination. This TCR came from an adult in good health.

In DNA, the CDR3 is TGTGCCAGTATCCCTCGGGATGGACGGGAGCAGTACTTC. This sequence encodes CASIPRDGREQYF. The chain has TRBV19 and TRBJ2-7, with a weak D call TRBD2 (5 bases). The germline V gene has CDR1 LNHDA and CDR2 SQIVND (reference sequence). The CDR3 is 13 residues long. The V and J ends lost 7 bases and 7 bases respectively, with 17 bases between them.